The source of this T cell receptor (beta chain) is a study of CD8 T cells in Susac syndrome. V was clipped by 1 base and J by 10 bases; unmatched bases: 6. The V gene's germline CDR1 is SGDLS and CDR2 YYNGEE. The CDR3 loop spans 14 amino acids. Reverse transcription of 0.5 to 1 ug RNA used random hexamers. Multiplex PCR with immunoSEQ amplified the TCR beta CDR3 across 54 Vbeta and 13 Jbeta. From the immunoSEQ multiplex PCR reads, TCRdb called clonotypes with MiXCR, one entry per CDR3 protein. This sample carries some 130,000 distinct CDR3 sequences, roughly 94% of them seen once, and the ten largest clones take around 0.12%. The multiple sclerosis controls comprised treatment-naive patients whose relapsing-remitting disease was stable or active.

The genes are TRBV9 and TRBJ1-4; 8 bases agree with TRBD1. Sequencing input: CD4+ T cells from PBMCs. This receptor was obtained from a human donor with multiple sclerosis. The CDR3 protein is CASSVLQGAGKLFF. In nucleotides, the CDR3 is TGTGCCAGCAGCGTACTCCAGGGGGCGGGAAAACTGTTTTTT.